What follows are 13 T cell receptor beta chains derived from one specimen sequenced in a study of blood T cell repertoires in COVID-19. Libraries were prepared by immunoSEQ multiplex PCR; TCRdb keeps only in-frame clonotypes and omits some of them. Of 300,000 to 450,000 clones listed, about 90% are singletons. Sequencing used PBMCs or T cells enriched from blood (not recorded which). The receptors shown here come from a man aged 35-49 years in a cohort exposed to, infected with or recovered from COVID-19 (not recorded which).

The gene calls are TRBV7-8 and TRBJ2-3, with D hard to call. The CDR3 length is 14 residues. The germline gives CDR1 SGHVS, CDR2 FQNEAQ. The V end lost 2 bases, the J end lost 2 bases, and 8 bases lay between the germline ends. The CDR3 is CASSLRRFTDTQYF. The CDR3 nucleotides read TGTGCCAGCAGCTTACGGAGATTCACAGATACGCAGTATTTT.

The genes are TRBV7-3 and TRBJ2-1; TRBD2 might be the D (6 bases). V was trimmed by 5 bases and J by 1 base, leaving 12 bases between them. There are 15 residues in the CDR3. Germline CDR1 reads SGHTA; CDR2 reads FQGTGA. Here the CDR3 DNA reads TGTGCCAGCAGCCATTTCGGGGGATCCTACAATGAGCAGTTCTTC. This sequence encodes CASSHFGGSYNEQFF. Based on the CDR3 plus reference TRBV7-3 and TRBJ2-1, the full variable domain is GAGVSQTPSNKVTEKGKYVELRCDPISGHTALYWYRQSLGQGPEFLIYFQGTGAADDSGLPNDRFFAVRPEGSVSTLKIQRTERGDSAVYLCASSHFGGSYNEQFFGPGTRLTVL.

CDR3 in amino acids: CASSLAWSSYNEQFF. CDR3 in DNA: TGTGCCAGCAGCCTAGCGTGGAGCTCCTACAATGAGCAGTTCTTC. V and J are TRBV27 and TRBJ2-1, with D perhaps matching TRBD2 (6 bases). Germline V gene lookup returns CDR1 MNHEY and CDR2 SMNVEV (reference sequence). V was shortened by 6 bases and J by 0 bases, with 12 bases between the two germline ends. This CDR3 is built from 15 residues.

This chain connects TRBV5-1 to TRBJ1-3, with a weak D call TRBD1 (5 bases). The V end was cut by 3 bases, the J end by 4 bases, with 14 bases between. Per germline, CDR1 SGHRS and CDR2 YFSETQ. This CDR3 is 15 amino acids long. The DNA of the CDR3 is TGCGCCAGCAGCTCCGGCAGGGTCTCCGGAAACACCATATATTTT. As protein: CASSSGRVSGNTIYF.

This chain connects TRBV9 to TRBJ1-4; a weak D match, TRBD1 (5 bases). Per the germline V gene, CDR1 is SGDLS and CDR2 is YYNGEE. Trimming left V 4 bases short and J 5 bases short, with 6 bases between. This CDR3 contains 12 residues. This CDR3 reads CASSNRNEKLFF. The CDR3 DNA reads TGTGCCAGCAGCAACAGGAATGAAAAACTGTTTTTT.

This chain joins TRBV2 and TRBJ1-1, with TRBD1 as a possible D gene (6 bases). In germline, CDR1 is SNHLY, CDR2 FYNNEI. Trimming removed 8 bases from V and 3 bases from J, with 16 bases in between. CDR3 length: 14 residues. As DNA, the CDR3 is TGTGCCAGCTCCAACTGGACAGTCGACACTGAAGCTTTCTTT. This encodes CASSNWTVDTEAFF.

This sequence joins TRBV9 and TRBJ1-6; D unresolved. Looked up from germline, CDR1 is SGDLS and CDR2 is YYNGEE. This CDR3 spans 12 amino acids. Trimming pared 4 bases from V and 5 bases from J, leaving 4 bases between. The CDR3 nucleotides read TGTGCCAGCAGCCAAAATAATTCACCCCTCCACTTT. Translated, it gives CASSQNNSPLHF.

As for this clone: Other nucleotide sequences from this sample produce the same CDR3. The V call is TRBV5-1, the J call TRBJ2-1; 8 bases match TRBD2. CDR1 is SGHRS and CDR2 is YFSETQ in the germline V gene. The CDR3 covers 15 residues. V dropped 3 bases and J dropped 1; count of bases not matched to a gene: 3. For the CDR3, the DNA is TGCGCCAGCAGCTCGGGGGGGTTATCCTACAATGAGCAGTTCTTC. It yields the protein CASSSGGLSYNEQFF. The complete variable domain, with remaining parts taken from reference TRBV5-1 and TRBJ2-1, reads KAGVTQTPRYLIKTRGQQVTLSCSPISGHRSVSWYQQTPGQGLQFLFEYFSETQRNKGNFPGRFSGRQFSNSRSEMNVSTLELGDSALYLCASSSGGLSYNEQFFGPGTRLTVL.

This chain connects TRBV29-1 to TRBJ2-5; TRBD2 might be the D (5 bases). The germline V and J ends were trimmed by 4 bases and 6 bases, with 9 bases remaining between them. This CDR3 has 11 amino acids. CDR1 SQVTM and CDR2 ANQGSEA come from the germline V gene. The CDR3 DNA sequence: TGCAGCGTTGTCCGCGGGCAGACCCAGTACTTC. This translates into CSVVRGQTQYF.

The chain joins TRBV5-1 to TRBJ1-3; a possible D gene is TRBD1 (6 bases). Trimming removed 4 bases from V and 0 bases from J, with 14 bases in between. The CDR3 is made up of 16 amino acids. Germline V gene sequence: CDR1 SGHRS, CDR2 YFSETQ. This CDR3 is CASSIDRGGSGNTIYF. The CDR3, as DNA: TGCGCCAGCAGCATCGACAGAGGGGGCTCTGGAAACACCATATATTTT.

This chain's CDR3 is CAISESSGRMADTQYF. CDR3 bases: TGTGCCATCAGTGAGTCTAGCGGGAGGATGGCAGATACGCAGTATTTT. The genes are TRBV10-3 and TRBJ2-3, with 10 bases identical to TRBD2. The J segment lost 4 bases and the V segment lost 0 bases, leaving 4 bases of the junction unmatched. This CDR3 is built from 16 residues. Germline V gives CDR1 ENHRY, CDR2 SYGVKD.

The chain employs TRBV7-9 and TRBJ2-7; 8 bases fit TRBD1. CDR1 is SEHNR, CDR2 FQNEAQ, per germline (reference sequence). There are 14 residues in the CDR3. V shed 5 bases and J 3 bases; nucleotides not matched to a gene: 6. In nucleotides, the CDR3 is TGTGCCAGCAGCCACCGGGACAGGAACTACGAGCAGTACTTC. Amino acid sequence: CASSHRDRNYEQYF.

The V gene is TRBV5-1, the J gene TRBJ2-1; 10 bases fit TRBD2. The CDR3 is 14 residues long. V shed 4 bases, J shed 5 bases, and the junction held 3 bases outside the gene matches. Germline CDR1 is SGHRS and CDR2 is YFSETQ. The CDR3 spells CASSNLAGDNEQFF. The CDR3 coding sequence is TGCGCCAGCAGCAATCTAGCGGGAGACAATGAGCAGTTCTTC.